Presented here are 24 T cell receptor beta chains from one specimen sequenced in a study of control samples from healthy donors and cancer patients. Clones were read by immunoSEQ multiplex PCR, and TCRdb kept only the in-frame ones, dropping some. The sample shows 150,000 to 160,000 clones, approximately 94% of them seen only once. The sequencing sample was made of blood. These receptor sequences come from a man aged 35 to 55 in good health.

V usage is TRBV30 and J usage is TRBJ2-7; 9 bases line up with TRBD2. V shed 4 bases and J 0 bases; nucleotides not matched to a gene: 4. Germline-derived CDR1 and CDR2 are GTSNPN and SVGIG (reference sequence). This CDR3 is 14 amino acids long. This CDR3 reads CAWKRGELSYEQYF. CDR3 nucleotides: TGTGCCTGGAAGCGGGGGGAACTCTCCTACGAGCAGTACTTC.

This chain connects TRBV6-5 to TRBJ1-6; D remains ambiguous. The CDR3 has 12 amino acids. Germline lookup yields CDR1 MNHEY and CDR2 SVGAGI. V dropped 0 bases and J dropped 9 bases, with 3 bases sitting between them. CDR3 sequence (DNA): TGTGCCAGCAGTTACTCGAGTTCACCCCTCCACTTT. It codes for CASSYSSSPLHF.

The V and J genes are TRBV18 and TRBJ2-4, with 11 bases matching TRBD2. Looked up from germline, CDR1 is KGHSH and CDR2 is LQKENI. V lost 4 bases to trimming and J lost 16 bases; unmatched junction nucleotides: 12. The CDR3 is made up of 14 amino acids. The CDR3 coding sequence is TGTGCCAGCTCACTTACTTCGACTAGCGGGGCCGTTTACTTC. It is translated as CASSLTSTSGAVYF.

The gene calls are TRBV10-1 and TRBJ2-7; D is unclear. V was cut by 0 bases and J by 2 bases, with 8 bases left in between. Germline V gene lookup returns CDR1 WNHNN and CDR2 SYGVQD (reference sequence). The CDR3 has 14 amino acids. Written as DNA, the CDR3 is TGCGCCAGCAGTGAGTCGAGACATCCCTACGAGCAGTACTTC. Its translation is CASSESRHPYEQYF.

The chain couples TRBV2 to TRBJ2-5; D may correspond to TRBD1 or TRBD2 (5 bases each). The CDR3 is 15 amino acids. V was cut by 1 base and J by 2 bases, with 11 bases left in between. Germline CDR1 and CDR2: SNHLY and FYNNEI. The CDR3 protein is CASSEGDVMQETQYF. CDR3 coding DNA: TGTGCCAGCAGTGAAGGGGACGTTATGCAAGAGACCCAGTACTTC.

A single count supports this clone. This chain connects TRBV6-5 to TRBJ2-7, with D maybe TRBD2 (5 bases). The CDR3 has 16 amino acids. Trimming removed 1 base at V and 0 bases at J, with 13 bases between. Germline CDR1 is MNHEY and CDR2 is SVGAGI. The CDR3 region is CASSYLGGHSSYEQYF. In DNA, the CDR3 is TGTGCCAGCAGTTACTTAGGAGGCCACAGCTCCTACGAGCAGTACTTC.

CDR3 sequence (DNA): TGTGCCAGCAGCTTAGCGCCTGGAAACACCATATATTTT. It codes for CASSLAPGNTIYF. The chain uses TRBV11-2 and TRBJ1-3; D is uncertain. CDR3 length: 13 amino acids. Between the trimmed V and J ends, which lost 1 base and 2 bases, there was a span of 3 bases. The germline CDR1 and CDR2 sequences are SGHAT and FQNNGV.

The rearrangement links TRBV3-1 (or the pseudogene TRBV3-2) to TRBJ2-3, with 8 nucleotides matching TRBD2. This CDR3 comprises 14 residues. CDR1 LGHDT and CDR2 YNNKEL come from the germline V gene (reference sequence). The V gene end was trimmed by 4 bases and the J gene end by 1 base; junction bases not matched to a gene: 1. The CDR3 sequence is CASSLSGGTDTQYF. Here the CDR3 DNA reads TGTGCCAGCAGCCTTAGCGGGGGCACAGATACGCAGTATTTT.

The CDR3 nucleotides read TGTGCCAGCACCCCACAGGGGAGGGGCAACACTGAAGCTTTCTTT. This translates into CASTPQGRGNTEAFF. The V and J genes are TRBV5-5 and TRBJ1-1; TRBD1 matches 7 bases. Trimming removed 6 bases from V and 2 bases from J; junction bases left unmatched: 10. The CDR3 totals 15 residues. The germline V gene encodes CDR1 SGHKS and CDR2 YYEKEE (reference sequence).

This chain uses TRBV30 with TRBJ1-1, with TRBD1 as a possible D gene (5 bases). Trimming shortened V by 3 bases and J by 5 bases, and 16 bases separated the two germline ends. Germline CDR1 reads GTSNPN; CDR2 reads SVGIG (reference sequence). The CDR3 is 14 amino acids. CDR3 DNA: TGTGCCTGGAGCCTTCGAGGGGCCGGAACTGAAGCTTTCTTT. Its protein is CAWSLRGAGTEAFF.

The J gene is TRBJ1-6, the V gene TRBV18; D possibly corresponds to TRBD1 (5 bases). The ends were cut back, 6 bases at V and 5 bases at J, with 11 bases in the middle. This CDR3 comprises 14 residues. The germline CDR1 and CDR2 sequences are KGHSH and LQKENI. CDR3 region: CASSSQGNNSPLHF. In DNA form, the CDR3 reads TGTGCCAGCTCTTCCCAGGGAAATAATTCACCCCTCCACTTT.

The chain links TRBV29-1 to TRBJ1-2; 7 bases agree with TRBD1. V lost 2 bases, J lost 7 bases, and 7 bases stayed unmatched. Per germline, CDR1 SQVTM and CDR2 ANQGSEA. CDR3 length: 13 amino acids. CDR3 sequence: CSVERGQRFGYTF. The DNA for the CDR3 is TGCAGCGTTGAAAGGGGGCAGAGGTTTGGCTACACCTTC.

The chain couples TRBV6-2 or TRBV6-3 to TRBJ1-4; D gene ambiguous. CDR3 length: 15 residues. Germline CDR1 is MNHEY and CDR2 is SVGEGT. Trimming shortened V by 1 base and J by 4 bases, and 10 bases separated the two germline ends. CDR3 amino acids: CASSYYGDNNEKLFF. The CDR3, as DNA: TGTGCCAGCAGTTACTACGGAGATAATAATGAAAAACTGTTTTTT.

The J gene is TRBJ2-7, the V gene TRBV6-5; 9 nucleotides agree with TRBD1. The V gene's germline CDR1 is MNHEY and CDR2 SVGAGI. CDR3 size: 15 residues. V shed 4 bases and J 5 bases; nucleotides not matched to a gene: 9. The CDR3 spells CASSSGGTGRDEQYF. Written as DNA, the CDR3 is TGTGCCAGCAGTTCAGGAGGGACAGGGCGGGACGAGCAGTACTTC.

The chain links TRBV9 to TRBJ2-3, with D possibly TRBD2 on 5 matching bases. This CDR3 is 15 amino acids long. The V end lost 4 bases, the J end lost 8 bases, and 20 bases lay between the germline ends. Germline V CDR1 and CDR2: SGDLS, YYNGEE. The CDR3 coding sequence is TGTGCCAGCAGCCCAAATAGGGTGAGAGGAGGTACGCAGTATTTT. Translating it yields CASSPNRVRGGTQYF. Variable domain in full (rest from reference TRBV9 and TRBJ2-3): DSGVTQTPKHLITATGQRVTLRCSPRSGDLSVYWYQQSLDQGLQFLIQYYNGEERAKGNILERFSAQQFPDLHSELNLSSLELGDSALYFCASSPNRVRGGTQYFGPGTRLTVL.

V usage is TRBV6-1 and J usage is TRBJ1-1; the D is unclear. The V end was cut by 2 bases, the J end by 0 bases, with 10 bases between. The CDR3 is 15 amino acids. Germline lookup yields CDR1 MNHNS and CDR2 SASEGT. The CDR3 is CASSEQEFMNTEAFF. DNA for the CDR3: TGTGCCAGCAGTGAACAGGAATTCATGAACACTGAAGCTTTCTTT.

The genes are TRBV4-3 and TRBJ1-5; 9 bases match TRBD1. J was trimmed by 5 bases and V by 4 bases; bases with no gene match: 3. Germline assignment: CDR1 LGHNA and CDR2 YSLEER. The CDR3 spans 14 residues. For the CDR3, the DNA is TGCGCCAGCAGCCTGAACAGGGGGCATCAGCCCCAGCATTTT. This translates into CASSLNRGHQPQHF.

The CDR3 DNA reads TGTGCCAGCAGCTCTAGACAGGATCCTGGAAACACCATATATTTT. Amino acids: CASSSRQDPGNTIYF. The chain couples TRBV7-6 to TRBJ1-3; a weak D match, TRBD1 (6 bases). V gave up 4 bases and J gave up 2 bases, with 12 bases separating them. The CDR3 is 15 residues long. Germline V lookup: CDR1 SGHVS, CDR2 FNYEAQ.

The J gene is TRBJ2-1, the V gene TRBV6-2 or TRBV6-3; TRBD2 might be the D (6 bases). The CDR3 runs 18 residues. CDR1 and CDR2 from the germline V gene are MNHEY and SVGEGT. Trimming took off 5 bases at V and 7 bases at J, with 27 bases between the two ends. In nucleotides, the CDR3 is TGTGCCAGCAGTCACGTCCCCTACGGGGGAGCAGCTGAGAATGAGCAGTTCTTC. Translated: CASSHVPYGGAAENEQFF.

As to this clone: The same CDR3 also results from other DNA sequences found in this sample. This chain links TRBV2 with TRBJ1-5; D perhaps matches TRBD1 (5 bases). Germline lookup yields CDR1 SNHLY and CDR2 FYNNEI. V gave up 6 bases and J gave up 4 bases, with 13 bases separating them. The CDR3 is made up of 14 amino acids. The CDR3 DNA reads TGTGCCAGCAGGCGGGCGGGGGAGAATCAGCCCCAGCATTTT. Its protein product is CASRRAGENQPQHF.

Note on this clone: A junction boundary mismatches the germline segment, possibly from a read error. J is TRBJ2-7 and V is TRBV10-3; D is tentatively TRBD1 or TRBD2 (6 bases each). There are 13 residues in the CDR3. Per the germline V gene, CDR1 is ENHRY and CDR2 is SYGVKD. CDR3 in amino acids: CATSPGASYEQYF. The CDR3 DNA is TGTGCCACCAGTCCGGGGGCCTCCTACGAGCAGTACTTC.

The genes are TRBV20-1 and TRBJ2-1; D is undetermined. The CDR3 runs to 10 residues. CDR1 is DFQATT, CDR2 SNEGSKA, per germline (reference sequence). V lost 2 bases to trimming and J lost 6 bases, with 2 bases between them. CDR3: CSARLNEQFF. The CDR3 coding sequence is TGCAGTGCTAGACTCAATGAGCAGTTCTTC.

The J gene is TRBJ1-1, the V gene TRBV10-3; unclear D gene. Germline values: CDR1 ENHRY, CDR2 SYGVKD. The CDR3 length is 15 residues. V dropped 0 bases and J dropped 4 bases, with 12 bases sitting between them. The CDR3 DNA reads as TGTGCCATCAGTGAGTCGCTCGGGTTAGGCACTGAAGCTTTCTTT. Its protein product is CAISESLGLGTEAFF.

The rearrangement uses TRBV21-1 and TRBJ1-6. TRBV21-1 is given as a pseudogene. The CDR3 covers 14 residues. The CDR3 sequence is CASSTPVGNSPLHF. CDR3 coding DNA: TGTGCCAGCAGCACCCCTGTGGGTAATTCACCCCTCCACTTT.